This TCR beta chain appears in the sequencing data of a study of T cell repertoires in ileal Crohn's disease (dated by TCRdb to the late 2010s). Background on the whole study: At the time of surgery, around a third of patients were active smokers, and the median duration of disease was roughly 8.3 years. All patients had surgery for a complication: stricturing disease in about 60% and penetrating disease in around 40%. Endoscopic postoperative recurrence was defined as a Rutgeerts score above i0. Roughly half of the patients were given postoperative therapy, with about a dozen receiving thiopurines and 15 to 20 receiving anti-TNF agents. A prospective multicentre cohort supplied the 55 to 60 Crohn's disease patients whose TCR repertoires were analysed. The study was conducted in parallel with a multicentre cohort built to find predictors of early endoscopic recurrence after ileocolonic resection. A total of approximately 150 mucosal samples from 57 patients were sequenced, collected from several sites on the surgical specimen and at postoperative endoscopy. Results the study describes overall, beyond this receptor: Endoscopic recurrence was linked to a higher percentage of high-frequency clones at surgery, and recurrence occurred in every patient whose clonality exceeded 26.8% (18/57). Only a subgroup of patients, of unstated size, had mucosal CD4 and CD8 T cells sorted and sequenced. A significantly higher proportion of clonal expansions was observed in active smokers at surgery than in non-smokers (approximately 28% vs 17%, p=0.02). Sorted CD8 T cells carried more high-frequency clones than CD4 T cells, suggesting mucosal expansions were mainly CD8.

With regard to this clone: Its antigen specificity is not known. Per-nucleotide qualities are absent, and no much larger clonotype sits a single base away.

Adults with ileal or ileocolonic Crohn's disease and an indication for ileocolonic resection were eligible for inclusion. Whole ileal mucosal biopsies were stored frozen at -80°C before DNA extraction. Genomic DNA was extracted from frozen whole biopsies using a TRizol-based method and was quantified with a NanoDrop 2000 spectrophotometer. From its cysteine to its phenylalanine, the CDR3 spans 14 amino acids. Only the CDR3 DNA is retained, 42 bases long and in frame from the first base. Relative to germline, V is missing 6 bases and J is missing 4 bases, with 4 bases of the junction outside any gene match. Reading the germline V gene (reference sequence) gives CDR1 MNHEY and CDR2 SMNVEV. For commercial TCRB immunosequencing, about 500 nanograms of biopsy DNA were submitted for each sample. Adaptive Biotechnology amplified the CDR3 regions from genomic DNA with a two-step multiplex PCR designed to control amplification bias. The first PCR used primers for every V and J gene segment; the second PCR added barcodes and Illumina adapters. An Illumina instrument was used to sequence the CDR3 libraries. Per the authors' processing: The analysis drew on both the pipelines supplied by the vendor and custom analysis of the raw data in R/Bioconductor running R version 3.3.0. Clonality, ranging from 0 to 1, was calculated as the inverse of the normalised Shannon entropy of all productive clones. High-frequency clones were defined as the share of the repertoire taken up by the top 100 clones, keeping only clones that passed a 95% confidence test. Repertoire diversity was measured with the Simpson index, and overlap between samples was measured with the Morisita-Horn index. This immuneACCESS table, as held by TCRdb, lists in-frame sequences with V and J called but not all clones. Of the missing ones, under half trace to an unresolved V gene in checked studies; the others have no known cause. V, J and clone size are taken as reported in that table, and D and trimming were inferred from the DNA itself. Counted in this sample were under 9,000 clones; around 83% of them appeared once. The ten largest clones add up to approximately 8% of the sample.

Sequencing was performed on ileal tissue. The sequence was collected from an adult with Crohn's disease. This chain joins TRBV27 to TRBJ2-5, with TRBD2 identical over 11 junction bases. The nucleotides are TGTGCCAGCAGGGGGCTAGCGGGAGGAGAGACCCAGTACTTC. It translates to CASRGLAGGETQYF.